Sequencing of this T cell receptor beta chain was carried out in a study of control samples from healthy donors and cancer patients. Germline V gene data show CDR1 as MGHDK and CDR2 as SYGVNS. J was trimmed by 5 bases and V by 5 bases; bases with no gene match: 8. The CDR3 sequence is 14 residues long. The table came from immunoSEQ multiplex PCR; TCRdb's copy has only in-frame clones and leaves some out. The profile covers about 100,000 clones, with approximately 80% appearing a single time and about 5.9% taken by the ten largest. Sample: blood. V usage is TRBV25-1 and J usage is TRBJ2-5; 7 bases line up with TRBD1. The clonotype was recovered from a young man in good health. Here the CDR3 reads CASSRDSLLETQYF. The CDR3, as DNA: TGTGCCAGCAGTCGGGACAGCTTATTGGAGACCCAGTACTTC.